This T cell receptor (beta chain) was sequenced for a study of post-analysis software for immune sequencing data (dated by TCRdb to about 2015). For the wider study: Relapsing-remitting, secondary progressive and progressive-relapsing multiple sclerosis were recorded as disease courses, and subtype annotation was lacking for some patients. A subset of samples was prepared in parallel using single-end sample barcoding, then pooled and co-amplified after Illumina adapter ligation. The patient repertoires were compared against more than 10 previously published healthy control repertoires obtained from donors aged roughly 6 to 26 years.

The research as a whole found: The multiple sclerosis patient group was slightly younger than the control group. Significantly lower normalized Chao1 diversity was found in multiple sclerosis patients than in controls, suggesting substantial peripheral T-cell clonal expansion. Direct clustering with F measure revealed strong co-clustering of samples prepared in the same batch, which led to a batch-effect correction. Significantly higher frequencies in patients than in controls were found for a few TRBV segments, including TRBV5-6, TRBV5-1 and TRBV20-1.

TCR beta repertoires were profiled from peripheral blood of about a dozen young patients with multiple sclerosis to demonstrate the VDJtools post-analysis software. Multiple sclerosis patients were children and adolescents aged about 6 to 15 years. The sample holds a few counts of this clonotype. Its target antigen remains unknown. No per-base quality is available; no much larger clone lies one base away. Libraries were prepared through PCR. The sequencer listed for this sample is Illumina HiSeq 2500. To reduce PCR and sequencing biases, unique molecular identifiers were built into the TCR beta cDNA libraries. Roughly 500,000 cDNA molecules were obtained per 1 to 10 million input T cells, so each molecule approximated one T cell. The patient libraries were prepared and sequenced using the same protocol as the earlier healthy control dataset. Samples belonging to the same batch were prepared together, multiplexed and sequenced on a shared HiSeq lane. Concerning the study's data processing: Raw barcoded reads were processed with MIGEC, and single-read molecular identifier groups were discarded before consensus assembly and CDR3 extraction. Clonotype tables were post-analysed with VDJtools, and diversity was normalized by down-sampling all datasets to the smallest sample size. To correct batch-related cross-sample contamination, repertoire overlap clustering matched CDR3 amino acid sequences but not nucleotide sequences. TCRdb trimmed the raw reads at Q25, called clones with MiXCR and kept productive beta chains. Rows matching on CDR3 protein sequence are summarized as one entry with the most common DNA and genes. In this record, the V and J calls reflect TCRdb's handling and not the investigators' own analysis. Across this sample there are 750,000 to 900,000 distinct CDR3 sequences, with more than 45% seen only once. Around 4.7% of the sample belongs to the ten largest clones.

In the germline V gene, CDR1 corresponds to SGHTA and CDR2 to FQGTGA. The CDR3 has 15 amino acids, counting the end cysteine and phenylalanine. The kept DNA is CDR3 alone, 45 bases in frame from the first base. V and J lose 1 base and 7 bases, and a span of 14 bases separates them. The specimen sequenced was blood. The TCR comes from a girl aged 5-17 years with multiple sclerosis. The V gene is TRBV7-3 and the J gene is TRBJ2-1, and the D gene may be TRBD2, 5 bases matching. The CDR3: CASSLRGGRRNEQFF. At the DNA level, the sequence is TGTGCCAGCAGCTTAAGAGGAGGCCGGAGGAATGAGCAGTTCTTC.